One and the same sample provided the 27 T cell receptor beta chains below, sequenced in a study of cytomegalovirus exposure and HLA in healthy donors. Sequencing was performed with immunoSEQ multiplex PCR; in TCRdb, only in-frame clones are kept and a portion is missing. The data hold about 180,000 clones, with 80% to 90% observed a single time. Sequencing input: PBMCs. The receptors here all came from a woman younger than 45 in good health and CMV-seronegative.

The gene calls are TRBV5-8 and TRBJ1-6; 7 bases are a match to TRBD1. V shed 0 bases and J 6 bases; nucleotides not matched to a gene: 3. CDR3 length: 15 amino acids. The germline V gene has CDR1 SGHTS and CDR2 YDEGEE. This CDR3 reads CASSLGQGINSPLHF. The CDR3 DNA follows: TGTGCCAGCAGCTTGGGACAGGGAATTAATTCACCCCTCCACTTT.

This clone was found once. The V call is TRBV21-1, the J call TRBJ2-5; TRBD2 is taken as the D call from the table, unchecked against the DNA. TRBV21-1 is a documented pseudogene. The length of the CDR3 is 14 residues. The CDR3 here is CASSNPGRAKTQYF. Written as DNA, the CDR3 is TGTGCCAGCAGCAACCCCGGGAGGGCGAAGACCCAGTACTTC.

The chain combines TRBV9 with TRBJ2-3; TRBD2 matches 7 bases. Germline-derived CDR1 and CDR2 are SGDLS and YYNGEE. This CDR3 is built from 14 residues. Unmatched junction bases numbered 10, after V lost 3 bases and J lost 9 bases. The CDR3 bases are TGTGCCAGCAGCGCATCCCGGGACTACCAAACGCAGTATTTT. Amino acid sequence: CASSASRDYQTQYF.

V gene TRBV6-1 combines with J gene TRBJ2-7, with TRBD2 as a possible D gene (6 bases). Germline V gene data show CDR1 as MNHNS and CDR2 as SASEGT. V lost 8 bases and J 0 bases, leaving 14 bases between the germline ends. CDR3 length: 14 residues. This chain's CDR3 is CASWGVRNSYEQYF. The CDR3 nucleotides read TGTGCCAGCTGGGGGGTCCGAAACTCCTACGAGCAGTACTTC.

This clone was seen a handful of times. V gene TRBV6-6 combines with J gene TRBJ2-2; no clear D gene. V dropped 2 bases and J dropped 5 bases, with 3 bases sitting between them. CDR3 length: 12 residues. Germline V gives CDR1 MNHNY, CDR2 SVGAGI (reference sequence). The CDR3 DNA reads TGTGCCAGCAGTTACCTGACCGGGGAGCTGTTTTTT. Residues: CASSYLTGELFF.

The V and J genes are TRBV7-9 and TRBJ2-7; 7 nucleotides agree with TRBD1. Germline CDR1 reads SEHNR; CDR2 reads FQNEAQ (reference sequence). Losses at the gene ends were 5 bases for V and 1 base for J; bases not matched to a gene: 8. The CDR3 is made up of 15 amino acids. CDR3 bases: TGTGCCAGCAGCCGCAACCGGGACAGTTCCTACGAGCAGTACTTC. It yields the protein CASSRNRDSSYEQYF.

This clone was observed a single time. The chain recombines TRBV27 with TRBJ1-2; perhaps TRBD1 as D (5 bases). Looked up from germline, CDR1 is MNHEY and CDR2 is SMNVEV (reference sequence). V gave up 6 bases and J gave up 1 base, with 18 bases separating them. The CDR3 is 16 residues long. The CDR3 sequence is CASSKRPGTLNYGYTF. The CDR3 nucleotides read TGTGCCAGCAGCAAACGTCCCGGGACTCTTAACTATGGCTACACCTTC.

The chain has TRBV2 and TRBJ2-5; possible D gene TRBD1, 7 bases. The germline V gene encodes CDR1 SNHLY and CDR2 FYNNEI. V was shortened by 8 bases and J by 4 bases, with 11 bases between the two germline ends. This CDR3 has 12 residues. The CDR3 nucleotides are TGTGCCAGCGGGACAGCGGGAGAGACCCAGTACTTC. Its translation: CASGTAGETQYF.

V and J are TRBV4-1 and TRBJ1-6; no clear D gene. The CDR3 sequence is 17 residues long. Germline V lookup: CDR1 MGHRA, CDR2 YSYEKL. V was clipped by 3 bases and J by 7 bases, with 19 bases between them. The CDR3 is CASSHASAGMKNSPLHF. The CDR3 coding sequence is TGCGCCAGCAGCCATGCATCAGCGGGTATGAAAAATTCACCCCTCCACTTT.

The CDR3 is CASSAAQPGNTIYF. In nucleotides, the CDR3 is TGTGCCAGCTCGGCGGCACAACCTGGAAACACCATATATTTT. The chain carries TRBV7-6 and TRBJ1-3; D remains unclear. The CDR3 loop spans 14 amino acids. Trimming shortened V by 8 bases and J by 2 bases, and 13 bases separated the two germline ends. Germline V gene data show CDR1 as SGHVS and CDR2 as FNYEAQ.

The chain recombines TRBV14 with TRBJ1-2; D gene ambiguous. V shed 4 bases and J shed 0 bases, with 12 bases lying between them. Per germline, CDR1 SGHDN and CDR2 FVKESK. The CDR3 totals 15 residues. CDR3 sequence: CASSLKQRPNYGYTF. CDR3 in DNA: TGTGCCAGCAGCCTTAAACAGAGACCTAACTATGGCTACACCTTC.

The gene calls are TRBV29-1 and TRBJ2-7, with D perhaps TRBD2 (5 bases). V gave up 4 bases and J gave up 6 bases, with 10 bases separating them. The CDR3 loop spans 11 amino acids. The germline CDR1 and CDR2 sequences are SQVTM and ANQGSEA. As DNA, the CDR3 is TGCAGCGTTGCGCGAGGGTTCGAGCAGTACTTC. Translation gives CSVARGFEQYF.

This clone was seen only once. This chain connects TRBV7-9 to TRBJ1-1; D unresolved. Germline CDR1 reads SEHNR; CDR2 reads FQNEAQ (reference sequence). The V gene lost 5 bases and the J gene lost 7 bases, with 8 bases spanning the gap. The CDR3 runs to 11 residues. CDR3 DNA sequence: TGTGCCAGCAGCCCTCCCGGTGAAGCTTTCTTT. This sequence encodes CASSPPGEAFF.

Regarding this clone: Other DNA variants within this sample encode the same CDR3. The gene calls are TRBV5-1 and TRBJ2-3, with 9 bases fitting TRBD2. The CDR3 totals 17 residues. CDR1 and CDR2 (germline): SGHRS, YFSETQ. V was pared by 0 bases and J by 3 bases, with 8 bases of the junction left unmatched. The CDR3 here is CASSLGLAGGPTDTQYF. CDR3 bases: TGCGCCAGCAGCTTGGGGCTGGCGGGGGGGCCGACAGATACGCAGTATTTT. The entire variable domain, with the rest obtained from reference TRBV5-1 and TRBJ2-3, is as follows: KAGVTQTPRYLIKTRGQQVTLSCSPISGHRSVSWYQQTPGQGLQFLFEYFSETQRNKGNFPGRFSGRQFSNSRSEMNVSTLELGDSALYLCASSLGLAGGPTDTQYFGPGTRLTVL.

The chain recombines TRBV7-9 with TRBJ1-1, with D possibly TRBD1 on 5 matching bases. The CDR3 covers 13 residues. V was trimmed by 7 bases and J by 6 bases, leaving 15 bases between them. Germline V CDR1 and CDR2: SEHNR, FQNEAQ (reference sequence). Written as DNA, the CDR3 is TGTGCCAGCATTGGAGCGCACAGGCCTGAAGCTTTCTTT. As protein: CASIGAHRPEAFF. Drawing the rest from reference TRBV7-9 and TRBJ1-1, the complete variable domain is DTGVSQNPRHKITKRGQNVTFRCDPISEHNRLYWYRQTLGQGPEFLTYFQNEAQLEKSRLLSDRFSAERPKGSFSTLEIQRTEQGDSAMYLCASIGAHRPEAFFGQGTRLTVV.

The V and J genes are TRBV6-5 and TRBJ2-5, with D unclear. Trimming took 4 bases from V and 1 from J, leaving 13 bases between them. Germline CDR1 MNHEY, CDR2 SVGAGI. This CDR3 spans 15 amino acids. Written as DNA, the CDR3 is TGTGCCAGCAGTTTTTTTGGCTTACCCCAAGAGACCCAGTACTTC. It encodes CASSFFGLPQETQYF.

The chain has TRBV4-2 and TRBJ2-1; TRBD2 aligns across 10 bases. Germline V gene sequence: CDR1 LGHNA, CDR2 YNFKEQ. This CDR3 spans 15 amino acids. With V trimmed by 1 base and J by 3 bases, 0 bases remained unmatched. CDR3 sequence reads: CASSQGTSGYNEQFF. The CDR3 region has the DNA TGTGCCAGCAGCCAAGGGACTAGCGGCTACAATGAGCAGTTCTTC.

The V and J genes are TRBV11-2 and TRBJ2-7, with 8 bases fitting TRBD2. There are 15 residues in the CDR3. Germline trimming cut 3 bases from V and 2 bases from J; bases unmatched to any gene: 6. Germline V gene data show CDR1 as SGHAT and CDR2 as FQNNGV. The CDR3, as DNA: TGTGCCAGCAGCTTTGGAAGCGGGGGAACCTACGAGCAGTACTTC. Amino acids: CASSFGSGGTYEQYF.

V and J are TRBV6-1 and TRBJ1-2; TRBD1 matches 7 bases. The CDR3 is 13 amino acids. The J segment lost 2 bases and the V segment lost 6 bases, leaving 3 bases of the junction unmatched. Germline CDR1 MNHNS, CDR2 SASEGT. The CDR3 DNA reads TGTGCCAGCAGGACGACAGGGAACTATGGCTACACCTTC. Amino acid sequence: CASRTTGNYGYTF.

The rearrangement joins TRBV29-1 to TRBJ2-7; 8 bases agree with TRBD1. Germline CDR1 reads SQVTM; CDR2 reads ANQGSEA. Trimming removed 4 bases from V and 4 bases from J; junction bases left unmatched: 6. This CDR3 contains 13 residues. As DNA, the CDR3 is TGCAGCGTTGGTCCAGGGGGCGGGTACGAGCAGTACTTC. This gives the protein CSVGPGGGYEQYF.

This clone was detected only a few times. This chain links TRBV6-5 with TRBJ2-7; the match to TRBD1 covers 7 bases. The junction had 8 bases not matched to a gene; V was cut back by 5 bases and J by 7 bases. The V gene's germline CDR1 is MNHEY and CDR2 SVGAGI. The CDR3 is 13 amino acids. The CDR3 DNA follows: TGTGCCAGCAGTAACAGGGGAGCCGCGGAGCAGTACTTC. Protein sequence: CASSNRGAAEQYF.

V gene TRBV6-1 combines with J gene TRBJ2-2; D is possibly TRBD2 (5 bases). Germline loops: CDR1 MNHNS, CDR2 SASEGT. Deletions cut 1 base from V and 2 bases from J, with 8 bases between. There are 15 residues in the CDR3. The CDR3 is CASSEEAGNTGELFF. In nucleotides, the CDR3 is TGTGCCAGCAGTGAAGAGGCGGGTAACACCGGGGAGCTGTTTTTT.

CDR3 in amino acids: CAISESGTGRSYEQYF. For the CDR3, the DNA is TGTGCCATCAGTGAGTCGGGGACAGGCCGCTCCTACGAGCAGTACTTC. The genes are TRBV10-3 and TRBJ2-7; 8 bases fit TRBD1. CDR3 length: 16 amino acids. Looked up from germline, CDR1 is ENHRY and CDR2 is SYGVKD. Trimming cost V 0 bases and J 0 bases; bases outside gene matches: 4.

This clone was seen only once. The chain joins TRBV11-3 to TRBJ2-2; no definite D call. In germline, CDR1 is SGHNT, CDR2 YENEEA. This CDR3 is 16 amino acids long. The ends were cut back, 7 bases at V and 0 bases at J, with 15 bases in the middle. The CDR3: CASIQSYSSNTGELFF. The CDR3 DNA follows: TGTGCCAGCATCCAATCGTACAGCTCGAACACCGGGGAGCTGTTTTTT.

CDR3 sequence: CASSERRLAGGPDTQYF. The CDR3 nucleotides are TGTGCCAGCAGCGAACGTAGACTAGCGGGGGGTCCAGATACGCAGTATTTT. The genes are TRBV7-2 and TRBJ2-3, with 13 bases lining up with TRBD2. Germline CDR1 SGHTA, CDR2 FQGNSA. V lost 5 bases and J lost 4; bases outside the gene matches: 9. CDR3 length: 17 amino acids. The full variable domain, with the rest looked up from reference TRBV7-2 and TRBJ2-3, is GAGVSQSPSNKVTEKGKDVELRCDPISGHTALYWYRQSLGQGLEFLIYFQGNSAPDKSGLPSDRFSAERTGGSVSTLTIQRTQQEDSAVYLCASSERRLAGGPDTQYFGPGTRLTVL.

The chain joins TRBV27 to TRBJ1-4; a possible D gene is TRBD1 (6 bases). V lost 3 bases and J 6 bases, leaving 8 bases between the germline ends. The germline V gene encodes CDR1 MNHEY and CDR2 SMNVEV (reference sequence). This CDR3 region has 13 residues. The CDR3 reads CASSFSGDEKLFF. Here the CDR3 DNA reads TGTGCCAGCAGTTTTTCAGGGGATGAAAAACTGTTTTTT.

The chain combines TRBV18 with TRBJ1-3; D unresolved. V shed 3 bases and J shed 2 bases, with 8 bases lying between them. The CDR3 contains 14 residues. Germline CDR1 is KGHSH and CDR2 is LQKENI. The CDR3 nucleotides are TGTGCCAGCTCACCTAAGCCGACTGGAAACACCATATATTTT. Amino acid sequence: CASSPKPTGNTIYF. Combining the CDR3 with reference TRBV18 and TRBJ1-3 gives the whole variable domain NAGVMQNPRHLVRRRGQEARLRCSPMKGHSHVYWYRQLPEEGLKFMVYLQKENIIDESGMPKERFSAEFPKEGPSILRIQQVVRGDSAAYFCASSPKPTGNTIYFGEGSWLTVV.